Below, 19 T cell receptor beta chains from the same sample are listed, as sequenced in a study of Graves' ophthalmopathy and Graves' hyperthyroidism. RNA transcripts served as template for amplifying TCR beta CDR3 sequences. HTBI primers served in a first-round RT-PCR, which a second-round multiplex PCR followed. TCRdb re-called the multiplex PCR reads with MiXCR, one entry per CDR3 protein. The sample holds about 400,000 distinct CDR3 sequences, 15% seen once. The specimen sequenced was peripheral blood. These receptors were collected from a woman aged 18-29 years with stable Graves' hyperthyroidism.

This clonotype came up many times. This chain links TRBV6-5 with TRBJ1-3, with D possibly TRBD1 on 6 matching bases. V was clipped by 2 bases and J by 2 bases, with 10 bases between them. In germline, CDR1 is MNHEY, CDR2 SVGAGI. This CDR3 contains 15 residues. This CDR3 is CASSYTGSPGNTIYF. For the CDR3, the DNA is TGTGCCAGCAGTTACACAGGGAGCCCTGGAAACACCATATATTTT.

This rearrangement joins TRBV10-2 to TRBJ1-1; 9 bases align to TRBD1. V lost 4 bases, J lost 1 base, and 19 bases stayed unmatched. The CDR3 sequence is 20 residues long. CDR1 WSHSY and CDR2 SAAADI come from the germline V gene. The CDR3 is CASSGRQGRQGGEPNTEAFF. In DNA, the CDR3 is TGCGCCAGCAGTGGCCGGCAGGGCCGACAGGGGGGCGAACCGAACACTGAAGCTTTCTTT.

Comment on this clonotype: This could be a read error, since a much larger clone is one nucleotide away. CDR3: CASSPNTDTQYF. In nucleotides, the CDR3 is TGTGCCAGCAGTCCAAACACCGATACCCAGTACTTC. The chain joins TRBV27 to TRBJ2-5; D call uncertain. This CDR3 has 12 amino acids. V was shortened by 5 bases and J by 8 bases, with 12 bases between the two germline ends. In germline, CDR1 is MNHEY, CDR2 SMNVEV (reference sequence).

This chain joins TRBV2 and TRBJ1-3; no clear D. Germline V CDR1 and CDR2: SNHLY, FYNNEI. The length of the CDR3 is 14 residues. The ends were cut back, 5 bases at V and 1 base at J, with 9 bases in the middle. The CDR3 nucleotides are TGTGCCAGCAGTCGAGAGGTGTCTGGAAACACCATATATTTT. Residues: CASSREVSGNTIYF.

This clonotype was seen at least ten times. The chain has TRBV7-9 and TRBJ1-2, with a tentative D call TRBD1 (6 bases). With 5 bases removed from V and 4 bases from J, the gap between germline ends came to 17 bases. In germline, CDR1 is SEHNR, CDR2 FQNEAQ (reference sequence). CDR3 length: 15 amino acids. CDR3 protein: CASSPDSLLSYGYTF. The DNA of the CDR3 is TGTGCCAGCAGCCCGGACAGTCTACTTTCCTATGGCTACACCTTC.

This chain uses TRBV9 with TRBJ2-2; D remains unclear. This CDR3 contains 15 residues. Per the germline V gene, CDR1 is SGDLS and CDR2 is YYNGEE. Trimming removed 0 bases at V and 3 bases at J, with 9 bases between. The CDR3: CASSVVGSYTGELFF. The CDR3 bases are TGTGCCAGCAGCGTAGTGGGCAGCTACACCGGGGAGCTGTTTTTT.

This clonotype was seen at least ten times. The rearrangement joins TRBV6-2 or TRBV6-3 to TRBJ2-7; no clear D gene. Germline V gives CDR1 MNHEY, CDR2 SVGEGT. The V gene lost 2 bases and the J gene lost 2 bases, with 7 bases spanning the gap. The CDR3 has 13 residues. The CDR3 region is CASSYRIPYEQYF. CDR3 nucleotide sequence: TGTGCCAGCAGTTACAGAATCCCCTACGAGCAGTACTTC.

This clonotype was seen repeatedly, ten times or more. The CDR3 DNA reads as TGTGCCAGCAGCCAACGAGGGGGCCACACTGAAGCTTTCTTT. Translated: CASSQRGGHTEAFF. V gene TRBV3-1 combines with J gene TRBJ1-1; 7 nucleotides line up with TRBD1. The CDR3 runs to 14 residues. The ends lost 2 bases at V and 3 bases at J; junction bases unmatched: 3. Germline V gene sequence: CDR1 LGHDT, CDR2 YNNKEL (reference sequence).

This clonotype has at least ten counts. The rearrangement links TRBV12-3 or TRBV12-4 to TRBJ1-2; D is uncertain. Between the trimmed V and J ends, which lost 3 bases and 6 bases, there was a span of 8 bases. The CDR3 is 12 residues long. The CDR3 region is CASSFGKDGYTF. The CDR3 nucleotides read TGTGCCAGCAGTTTCGGGAAGGATGGCTACACCTTC.

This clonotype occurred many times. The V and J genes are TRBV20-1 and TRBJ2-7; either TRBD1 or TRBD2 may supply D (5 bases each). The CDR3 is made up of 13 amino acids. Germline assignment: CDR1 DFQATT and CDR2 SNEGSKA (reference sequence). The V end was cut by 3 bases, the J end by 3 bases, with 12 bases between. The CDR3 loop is CSARGDRDYEQYF. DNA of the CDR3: TGCAGTGCTAGGGGGGACCGGGACTACGAGCAGTACTTC.

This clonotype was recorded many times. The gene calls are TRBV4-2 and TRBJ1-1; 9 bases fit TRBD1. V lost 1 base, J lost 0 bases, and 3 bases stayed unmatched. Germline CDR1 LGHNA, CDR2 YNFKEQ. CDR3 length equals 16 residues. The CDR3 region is CASSQAGTGMNTEAFF. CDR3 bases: TGTGCCAGCAGCCAAGCCGGGACAGGGATGAACACTGAAGCTTTCTTT.

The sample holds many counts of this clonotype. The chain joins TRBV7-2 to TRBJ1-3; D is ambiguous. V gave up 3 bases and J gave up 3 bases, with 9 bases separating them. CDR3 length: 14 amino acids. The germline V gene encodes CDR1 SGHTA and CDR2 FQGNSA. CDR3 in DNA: TGTGCCAGCAGCTTGGCATACCTTGGAAACACCATATATTTT. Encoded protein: CASSLAYLGNTIYF.

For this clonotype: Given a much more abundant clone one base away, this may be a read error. For the CDR3, the DNA is TGTGCCAGCACCCCGGGACAGGGATACGCTGAAGCTTTCTTT. Residues: CASTPGQGYAEAFF. The chain combines TRBV6-2 or TRBV6-3 with TRBJ1-1, with 9 bases identical to TRBD1. This CDR3 region has 14 residues. Germline assignment: CDR1 MNHEY and CDR2 SVGEGT. The trim removed 7 bases at V and 6 bases at J, leaving 9 bases unmatched.

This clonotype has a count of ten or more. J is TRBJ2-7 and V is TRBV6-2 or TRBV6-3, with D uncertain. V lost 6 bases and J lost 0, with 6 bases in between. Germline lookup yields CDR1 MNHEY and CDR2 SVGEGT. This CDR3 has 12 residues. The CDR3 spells CASRPSSYEQYF. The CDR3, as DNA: TGTGCCAGCAGACCCAGCTCCTACGAGCAGTACTTC.

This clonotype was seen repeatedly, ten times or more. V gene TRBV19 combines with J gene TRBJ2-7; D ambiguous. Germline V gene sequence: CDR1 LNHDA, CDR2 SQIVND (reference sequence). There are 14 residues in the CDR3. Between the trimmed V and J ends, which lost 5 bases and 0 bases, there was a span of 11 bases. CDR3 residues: CASSQWTNSYEQYF. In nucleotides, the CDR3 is TGTGCCAGTAGTCAATGGACGAACTCCTACGAGCAGTACTTC. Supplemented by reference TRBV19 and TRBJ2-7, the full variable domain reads DGGITQSPKYLFRKEGQNVTLSCEQNLNHDAMYWYRQDPGQGLRLIYYSQIVNDFQKGDIAEGYSVSREKKESFPLTVTSAQKNPTAFYLCASSQWTNSYEQYFGPGTRLTVT.

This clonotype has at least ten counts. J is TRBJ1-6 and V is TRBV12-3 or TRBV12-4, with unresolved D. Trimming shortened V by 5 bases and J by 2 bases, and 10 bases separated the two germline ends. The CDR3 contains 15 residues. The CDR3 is CASSPPGTYNSPLHF. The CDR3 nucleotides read TGTGCCAGCAGTCCACCTGGCACCTATAATTCACCCCTCCACTTT.

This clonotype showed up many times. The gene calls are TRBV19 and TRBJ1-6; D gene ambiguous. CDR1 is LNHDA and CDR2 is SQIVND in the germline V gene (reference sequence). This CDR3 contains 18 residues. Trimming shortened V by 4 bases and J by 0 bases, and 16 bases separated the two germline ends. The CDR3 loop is CASSKNPRLSSYNSPLHF. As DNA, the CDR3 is TGTGCCAGTAGTAAGAACCCTCGGTTGAGCTCCTATAATTCACCCCTCCACTTT.

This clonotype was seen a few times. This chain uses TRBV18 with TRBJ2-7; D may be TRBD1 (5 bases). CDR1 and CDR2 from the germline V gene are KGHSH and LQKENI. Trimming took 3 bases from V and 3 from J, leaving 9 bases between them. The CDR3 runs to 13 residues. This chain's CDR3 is CASSPTAGYEQYF. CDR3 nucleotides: TGTGCCAGCTCACCGACAGCTGGCTACGAGCAGTACTTC.

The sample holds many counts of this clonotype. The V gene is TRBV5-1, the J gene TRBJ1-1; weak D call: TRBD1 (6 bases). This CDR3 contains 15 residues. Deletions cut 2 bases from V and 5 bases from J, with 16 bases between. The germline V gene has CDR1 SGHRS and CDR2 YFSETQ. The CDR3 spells CASSLDTGIVTEAFF. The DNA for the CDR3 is TGCGCCAGCAGCTTAGACACAGGGATCGTAACTGAAGCTTTCTTT. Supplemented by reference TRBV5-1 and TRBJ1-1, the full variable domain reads KAGVTQTPRYLIKTRGQQVTLSCSPISGHRSVSWYQQTPGQGLQFLFEYFSETQRNKGNFPGRFSGRQFSNSRSEMNVSTLELGDSALYLCASSLDTGIVTEAFFGQGTRLTVV.